This T cell receptor beta chain was profiled in a study of T-cell memory formation after mild COVID-19. Background on the study: Largely donor-specific sequence clusters came from two donors.

The V end lost 1 base, the J end lost 6 bases, and 10 bases lay between the germline ends. This CDR3 is built from 13 residues. The germline gives CDR1 SNHLY, CDR2 FYNNEI. General study results and limits: Day 15 to 85 contracting clones showed balanced CD4/CD8; later expanders leaned CD4+. Those CD4+ clones that contracted were mainly in CM and EM (CD8+ ones in EMRA).

In the case of this clonotype: Its antigen is unidentified.

TCRdb re-analysed the 5' RACE reads in MiXCR, keeping a single row per CDR3 protein. The repertoire includes about 130,000 distinct CDR3 sequences, approximately 25% of them detected once, and around a quarter sits in the top ten. The specimen was PBMCs or a T cell subset sorted from them (not recorded which). The chain carries TRBV2 and TRBJ2-7; D remains unclear. The TCR was taken from an adult woman who had mild COVID-19 (a few samples of this study predate the infection). Cell type and time point are not known. In DNA form, the CDR3 reads TGTGCCAGCAGTGAAGTGTTCTTTCCCGAGCAGTACGTC. This codes for CASSEVFFPEQYV.